Shown below are 6 T cell receptor beta chains from a single sample sequenced in a study of blood T cell repertoires in COVID-19. Using immunoSEQ multiplex PCR, the repertoire was profiled, and TCRdb retains in-frame clones only, with some absent. Counted here are about 180,000 clones, over 75% occurring once; the ten biggest clones make up less than 30%. The sample taken for sequencing was peripheral blood. These receptor sequences come from a woman in her 70s with acute or convalescent COVID-19.

The chain is built from TRBV7-3 and TRBJ2-5; D uncertain. Gene TRBJ2-7 matches the end of the DNA better, so the J call may be wrong. Germline V gives CDR1 SGHTA, CDR2 FQGTGA. The CDR3 is 15 amino acids. The CDR3 DNA sequence: TGTGCCAGCAGCCCAGAGCTCGCGGCTAGCTACGAGCAGTACTTC. Its protein product is CASSPELAASYEQYF.

V gene TRBV7-9 combines with J gene TRBJ2-3; possible D gene TRBD1, 5 bases. Germline CDR1 is SEHNR and CDR2 is FQNEAQ (reference sequence). There are 13 residues in the CDR3. V lost 5 bases, J lost 6 bases, and 12 bases lay in between. The CDR3 DNA reads TGTGCCAGCAGCAAGATACAGGCGGATACGCAGTATTTT. Residues: CASSKIQADTQYF.

The rearrangement joins TRBV6-5 to TRBJ2-3, with TRBD1 matching 12 bases. Germline-derived CDR1 and CDR2 are MNHEY and SVGAGI. V dropped 8 bases and J dropped 5; count of bases not matched to a gene: 5. The CDR3 has 14 amino acids. The chain's CDR3 is CASRDRGQGDTQYF. The CDR3 DNA follows: TGTGCCAGCCGGGACAGGGGGCAAGGAGATACGCAGTATTTT.

The chain recombines TRBV10-3 with TRBJ1-2; D unresolved. Germline CDR1 reads ENHRY; CDR2 reads SYGVKD. Trimming stripped 2 bases from V and 3 bases from J, with 10 bases between. The CDR3 runs 14 residues. The CDR3 sequence: CAISEEFRDYGYTF. The CDR3 coding sequence is TGTGCCATCAGTGAGGAGTTTCGAGACTATGGCTACACCTTC.

J is TRBJ2-3 and V is TRBV3-1 (or the pseudogene TRBV3-2); 15 bases are a match to TRBD2. Per the germline V gene, CDR1 is LGHDT and CDR2 is YNNKEL (reference sequence). V was clipped by 4 bases and J by 8 bases; unmatched bases: 7. The CDR3 sequence is 16 residues long. The CDR3 region has the DNA TGTGCCAGCAGCCTCGGGACTAGCGGGAGGTGGGGTACGCAGTATTTT. It specifies CASSLGTSGRWGTQYF.

The J gene is TRBJ2-1, the V gene TRBV28; TRBD2 aligns across 10 bases. The trim removed 6 bases at V and 4 bases at J, leaving 9 bases unmatched. This CDR3 is built from 16 residues. The germline CDR1 and CDR2 sequences are MDHEN and SYDVKM. CDR3 nucleotides: TGTGCCAGCAGCCTAGCGGGGGTAGGGGGGTACAATGAGCAGTTCTTC. Translating it yields CASSLAGVGGYNEQFF.